The rows below give T cell receptor beta chains drawn from one sample of a study of cytomegalovirus exposure and HLA in healthy donors. Sequencing was performed with immunoSEQ multiplex PCR; in TCRdb, only in-frame clones are kept and a portion is missing. The table lists about 210,000 clones, 82% of them singletons. The sequencing input was PBMCs. These receptors originate from a man between 35 and 55 years old in good health and CMV-seropositive. The CDR3 runs from the conserved cysteine through the conserved F or W. Each record gives: clone size, J gene, V gene, D gene, CDR3 DNA, CDR3 protein. The D gene is left open where the match is weak. Clone size is given for some rows only: seen once, a few or many times, or a class if the clone is expanded.

clone_size: .
j_call: TRBJ1-2
v_call: TRBV5-4
d_call: TRBD1
cdr3_nt: TGTGCCAGCAGGCGCCCTGGGGACAGGGATAACTATGGCTACACCTTC
cdr3_aa: CASRRPGDRDNYGYTF

clone_size: .
j_call: TRBJ2-3
v_call: TRBV2
d_call: .
cdr3_nt: TGTGCCAGCAGTGACGTCGGGGAGCGCACAGATACGCAGTATTTT
cdr3_aa: CASSDVGERTDTQYF

clone_size: .
j_call: TRBJ1-3
v_call: TRBV9
d_call: .
cdr3_nt: TGTGCCAGCAGCCAAGACCCGGGTTCTGGAAACACCATATATTTT
cdr3_aa: CASSQDPGSGNTIYF

clone_size: .
j_call: TRBJ1-2
v_call: TRBV5-1
d_call: TRBD1
cdr3_nt: TGCGCCAGCAGAACCAAGGAGGGGGCTGGCGGCTACACCTTC
cdr3_aa: CASRTKEGAGGYTF

clone_size: .
j_call: TRBJ1-1
v_call: TRBV7-3
d_call: TRBD1
cdr3_nt: TGTGCCAGCAGCTTTACAGGGGGCCCGAACACTGAAGCTTTCTTT
cdr3_aa: CASSFTGGPNTEAFF

clone_size: .
j_call: TRBJ2-1
v_call: TRBV29-1
d_call: TRBD2
cdr3_nt: TGCAGCGTTGAACAGGGACTAGCGGGAGGGCCGGGAGAGCAGTTCTTC
cdr3_aa: CSVEQGLAGGPGEQFF

clone_size: .
j_call: TRBJ2-1
v_call: TRBV7-3
d_call: TRBD2
cdr3_nt: TGTGCCAGCAGCTTTAGGACTAGCGGCAACAATGAGCAGTTCTTC
cdr3_aa: CASSFRTSGNNEQFF

clone_size: .
j_call: TRBJ2-3
v_call: TRBV5-1
d_call: .
cdr3_nt: TGCGCCAGCAGTAACAGAGGGGAGGGCACAGATACGCAGTATTTT
cdr3_aa: CASSNRGEGTDTQYF

clone_size: .
j_call: TRBJ2-5
v_call: TRBV27
d_call: .
cdr3_nt: TGTGCCAGCAGCCTCTGGACTAATCAAGAGACCCAGTACTTC
cdr3_aa: CASSLWTNQETQYF

clone_size: .
j_call: TRBJ1-1
v_call: TRBV4-1
d_call: .
cdr3_nt: TGCGCCAGCAGCCAAGTGGAGACAGCGACGAACACTGAAGCTTTCTTT
cdr3_aa: CASSQVETATNTEAFF

clone_size: .
j_call: TRBJ2-3
v_call: TRBV27
d_call: .
cdr3_nt: TGTGCCAGCCGACCCTTTCCGGGGGAAGGGGATACGCAGTATTTT
cdr3_aa: CASRPFPGEGDTQYF

clone_size: few
j_call: TRBJ2-1
v_call: TRBV4-2
d_call: TRBD2
cdr3_nt: TGTGCCAGCAGCCAAGAAACAGCGGGAGTACAGAATGAGCAGTTCTTC
cdr3_aa: CASSQETAGVQNEQFF

clone_size: .
j_call: TRBJ1-5
v_call: TRBV10-3
d_call: .
cdr3_nt: TGTGCCATCAGTGCAACGTCGGTTGGAGGGGCGAGCAATCAGCCCCAGCATTTT
cdr3_aa: CAISATSVGGASNQPQHF

clone_size: .
j_call: TRBJ2-1
v_call: TRBV6-1
d_call: .
cdr3_nt: TGTGCCAGCTGGGGACTTTACAATGAGCAGTTCTTC
cdr3_aa: CASWGLYNEQFF

clone_size: .
j_call: TRBJ2-5
v_call: TRBV5-6
d_call: TRBD1
cdr3_nt: TGTGCCAGCAGCCAAGCAGGGGGCGGGGACCAAGAGACCCAGTACTTC
cdr3_aa: CASSQAGGGDQETQYF

clone_size: .
j_call: TRBJ1-5
v_call: TRBV7-9
d_call: TRBD1
cdr3_nt: TGTGCCAGCAGCTTTGGGACAGGGAGGGGAGGGAGTCAGCCCCAGCATTTT
cdr3_aa: CASSFGTGRGGSQPQHF